The 23 T cell receptor beta chains given below trace back to one sample, sequenced in a study of T cell responses to AZD1222 COVID-19 vaccine. Method: immunoSEQ multiplex PCR; TCRdb's copy keeps in-frame clones and lacks some. The data contain some 99,000 clones, approximately 91% of them singletons. This specimen was peripheral blood, taken on day 0 of AZD1222 vaccination. These receptors were obtained from an adult in good health.

V gene TRBV6-1 combines with J gene TRBJ2-7, with a weak D call TRBD1 (6 bases). This CDR3 has 14 residues. V was trimmed by 1 base and J by 5 bases, leaving 12 bases between them. Looked up from germline, CDR1 is MNHNS and CDR2 is SASEGT. This CDR3 is CASSEVQRGNEQYV. The CDR3 bases are TGTGCCAGCAGTGAAGTTCAGAGGGGGAACGAGCAGTACGTC.

The chain uses TRBV18 and TRBJ2-5, with 14 bases identical to TRBD2. The V segment lost 3 bases and the J segment 4 bases; nucleotides outside the gene matches: 4. The CDR3 consists of 16 residues. In germline, CDR1 is KGHSH, CDR2 LQKENI. The CDR3 sequence: CASSPGLAGGGETQYF. CDR3 DNA sequence: TGTGCCAGCTCACCCGGACTAGCGGGGGGAGGAGAGACCCAGTACTTC.

The chain has TRBV4-2 and TRBJ2-2; D is ambiguous. V shed 1 base and J shed 0 bases, with 9 bases lying between them. Germline assignment: CDR1 LGHNA and CDR2 YNFKEQ. The CDR3 is 16 amino acids. In DNA, the CDR3 is TGTGCCAGCAGCCAAGCCAGAAGTGCGAACACCGGGGAGCTGTTTTTT. The encoded protein is CASSQARSANTGELFF.

This clone was seen a single time. The gene calls are TRBV11-3 and TRBJ2-2; D uncertain. Per the germline V gene, CDR1 is SGHNT and CDR2 is YENEEA. The ends were cut back, 4 bases at V and 8 bases at J, with 14 bases in the middle. This CDR3 spans 14 amino acids. CDR3 loop: CASSSGRALGELFF. CDR3 sequence (DNA): TGTGCCAGCAGCTCTGGTCGGGCGTTGGGGGAGCTGTTTTTT.

The chain employs TRBV3-1 (or the pseudogene TRBV3-2) and TRBJ1-6, with a possible D match to TRBD1 (5 bases). Germline V gives CDR1 LGHDT, CDR2 YNNKEL (reference sequence). The CDR3 has 14 amino acids. Trimming shortened V by 4 bases and J by 9 bases, and 13 bases separated the two germline ends. CDR3 bases: TGTGCCAGCAGCCTCGGGGGGGAATCTTCACCCCTCCACTTT. Its protein product is CASSLGGESSPLHF.

The rearrangement joins TRBV10-3 to TRBJ2-6; no clear D gene. This CDR3 comprises 17 residues. CDR1 is ENHRY, CDR2 SYGVKD, per germline. With 1 base removed from V and 0 bases from J, the gap between germline ends came to 10 bases. The CDR3 DNA follows: TGTGCCATCAGTGAGTTTGGGAACCCCTCTGGGGCCAACGTCCTGACTTTC. This gives the protein CAISEFGNPSGANVLTF.

The chain combines TRBV5-4 with TRBJ2-5; tentative D call: TRBD1 (6 bases). This CDR3 has 13 residues. Germline V gene data show CDR1 as SGHNT and CDR2 as YYREEE (reference sequence). V was cut by 2 bases and J by 4 bases, with 9 bases left in between. The CDR3 reads CASSLQGPETQYF. CDR3 nucleotide sequence: TGTGCCAGCAGCTTACAGGGACCAGAGACCCAGTACTTC.

The chain couples TRBV18 to TRBJ2-1; 11 positions agree with TRBD2. With V trimmed by 3 bases and J by 8 bases, 3 bases remained unmatched. The CDR3 totals 14 residues. Germline V gene lookup returns CDR1 KGHSH and CDR2 LQKENI. Written as DNA, the CDR3 is TGTGCCAGCTCACCGGGACTAGCGGCTCATGAGCAGTTCTTC. This codes for CASSPGLAAHEQFF.

The chain links TRBV7-9 to TRBJ1-2; perhaps TRBD1 as D (6 bases). This CDR3 spans 13 amino acids. From germline, CDR1 is SEHNR and CDR2 FQNEAQ (reference sequence). Trimming shortened V by 5 bases and J by 8 bases, and 15 bases separated the two germline ends. CDR3: CASSPQGPRGYTF. As DNA, the CDR3 is TGTGCCAGCAGCCCACAGGGTCCCAGGGGCTACACCTTC.

V and J are TRBV24-1 and TRBJ2-1; either TRBD1 or TRBD2 may supply D (7 bases each). The CDR3 has 16 residues. Germline CDR1 and CDR2: KGHDR and SFDVKD. V gave up 3 bases and J gave up 3 bases, with 14 bases separating them. The CDR3 loop reads CATSDGGGGHYNEQFF. In DNA, the CDR3 is TGTGCCACCAGTGATGGGGGAGGGGGCCACTACAATGAGCAGTTCTTC.

The chain couples TRBV6-5 to TRBJ1-3; weak D call: TRBD1 (6 bases). Germline V lookup: CDR1 MNHEY, CDR2 SVGAGI. CDR3 length: 14 amino acids. V lost 11 bases and J lost 4, with 18 bases in between. Here the CDR3 reads CAGGKTGIGNTIYF. CDR3 in DNA: TGTGCCGGGGGAAAAACAGGGATAGGAAACACCATATATTTT.

The CDR3 DNA reads TGTGCCACCAGCAGCCCAGGCAGGGGTTTACGTGAAAAACTGTTTTTT. It translates to CATSSPGRGLREKLFF. The rearrangement links TRBV15 to TRBJ1-4, with a weak D call TRBD1 (6 bases). V lost 3 bases and J 7 bases, leaving 18 bases between the germline ends. Germline values: CDR1 LNHNV, CDR2 YYDKDF (reference sequence). This CDR3 is built from 16 residues.

The genes are TRBV19 and TRBJ2-5; 8 nucleotides line up with TRBD1. This CDR3 region has 15 residues. CDR1 is LNHDA and CDR2 is SQIVND in the germline V gene (reference sequence). V trimming: 5 bases; J trimming: 4 bases; junction bases outside the gene matches: 9. The CDR3 is CASSVGQGGGETQYF. CDR3 DNA: TGTGCCAGTAGTGTCGGACAGGGTGGAGGAGAGACCCAGTACTTC.

This clone showed up just a few times. The chain carries TRBV7-2 and TRBJ2-7, with a tentative D call TRBD2 (5 bases). Between the trimmed V and J ends, which lost 3 bases and 1 base, there was a span of 7 bases. This CDR3 is 13 amino acids long. The germline V gene encodes CDR1 SGHTA and CDR2 FQGNSA. The CDR3 coding sequence is TGTGCCAGCAGCTTCGGGGATTCCTACGAGCAGTACTTC. This codes for CASSFGDSYEQYF.

The gene calls are TRBV5-6 and TRBJ1-3; D gene unclear. Germline V gene data show CDR1 as SGHDT and CDR2 as YYEEEE. The V end lost 4 bases, the J end lost 4 bases, and 12 bases lay between the germline ends. The CDR3 sequence is 14 residues long. CDR3 nucleotides: TGTGCCAGCAGCCACATCCCAGGAGGAAACACCATATATTTT. This translates into CASSHIPGGNTIYF.

The chain carries TRBV5-1 and TRBJ1-1; TRBD1 might be the D (5 bases). The V end lost 4 bases, the J end lost 4 bases, and 20 bases lay between the germline ends. The germline gives CDR1 SGHRS, CDR2 YFSETQ. The CDR3 is 16 residues long. CDR3 in DNA: TGCGCCAGCAGCCCGGGGGGGTTCTCGAGGTTCACTGAAGCTTTCTTT. This gives the protein CASSPGGFSRFTEAFF.

In DNA form, the CDR3 reads TGTGCCATCAGTGTTAAAGGCTCCTACGAGCAGTACTTC. Encoded protein: CAISVKGSYEQYF. This chain links TRBV10-3 with TRBJ2-7, with D unresolved. There are 13 residues in the CDR3. Trimming shortened V by 4 bases and J by 0 bases, and 7 bases separated the two germline ends. From germline, CDR1 is ENHRY and CDR2 SYGVKD.

This clone was counted between two and nine times. The chain joins TRBV6-5 to TRBJ2-1; D tentatively fits TRBD1 or TRBD2 (5 bases each). The germline CDR1 and CDR2 sequences are MNHEY and SVGAGI. Trimming removed 2 bases at V and 8 bases at J, with 10 bases between. The CDR3 spans 13 residues. The CDR3, as DNA: TGTGCCAGCAGTTACCGCCTGGGGGATGAGCAGTTCTTC. Translated, it gives CASSYRLGDEQFF.

V and J are TRBV30 and TRBJ2-7; perhaps TRBD1 as D (7 bases). Trimming took 4 bases from V and 2 from J, leaving 9 bases between them. The CDR3 contains 12 residues. Germline CDR1 and CDR2: GTSNPN and SVGIG (reference sequence). CDR3 DNA sequence: TGTGCCTGGACAGGGGGGACCTACGAGCAGTACTTC. This gives the protein CAWTGGTYEQYF.

The J gene is TRBJ2-7, the V gene TRBV6-5; 7 nucleotides line up with TRBD2. The trim removed 7 bases at V and 3 bases at J, leaving 9 bases unmatched. This CDR3 comprises 14 residues. The germline gives CDR1 MNHEY, CDR2 SVGAGI. The CDR3 bases are TGTGCCAGCAAACAAGATGGGGGGGTCTACGAGCAGTACTTC. Protein sequence: CASKQDGGVYEQYF.

V gene TRBV6-6 combines with J gene TRBJ1-1; a weak D match, TRBD1 (5 bases). The CDR3 covers 15 residues. Looked up from germline, CDR1 is MNHNY and CDR2 is SVGAGI (reference sequence). Trimming removed 2 bases at V and 7 bases at J, with 17 bases between. CDR3 loop: CASSYERGFDGEAFF. CDR3 nucleotides: TGTGCCAGCAGTTACGAGAGGGGTTTTGACGGTGAAGCTTTCTTT.

V gene TRBV12-3 or TRBV12-4 combines with J gene TRBJ1-4; D unclear. This CDR3 is 13 amino acids long. Trimming shortened V by 3 bases and J by 7 bases, and 9 bases separated the two germline ends. CDR3: CASSFAPGEKLFF. In DNA, the CDR3 is TGTGCCAGCAGTTTCGCCCCGGGTGAAAAACTGTTTTTT.

The chain's CDR3 is CASGNRDTPRHEQYF. As DNA, the CDR3 is TGTGCCAGCGGAAACCGGGACACTCCACGCCACGAGCAGTACTTC. The V gene is TRBV7-2, the J gene TRBJ2-7; possible D gene TRBD1, 6 bases. This CDR3 spans 15 amino acids. Looked up from germline, CDR1 is SGHTA and CDR2 is FQGNSA. Trimming cost V 8 bases and J 5 bases, with 22 bases left between them.